The T cell receptor beta chain described here comes from a study of blood T cells in healthy people across ages. The overall study: Capture via template switching afforded approximately one barcoded beta molecule per two T cells. Overall study results and limits: Getting older went along with TCR beta diversity per million T cells dropping roughly linearly.

The authors ran a second PCR of about 7 to 11 cycles using a sample-barcoded 5' primer and a J-beta primer mix. TCRdb fed the 5' RACE reads into MiXCR, producing one record per CDR3 protein. The sample records about 680,000 distinct CDR3 sequences, around 48% being singletons. In the case of this clonotype: What it recognizes is unknown.

Total RNA, at least 5 micrograms per sample, was extracted from PBMCs. The V gene lost 0 bases and the J gene lost 6 bases, with 9 bases spanning the gap. Germline V CDR1 and CDR2: SGHRS, YFSETQ. The CDR3 has 13 residues. V gene TRBV5-1 combines with J gene TRBJ1-2; the D gene is possibly TRBD1 (5 bases). The sequencing sample was made of blood. The source of this sequence is a woman in her sixties in good health. As DNA, the CDR3 is TGCGCCAGCAGCTTGGTTACGGGGGATGGCTACACCTTC. Its protein is CASSLVTGDGYTF.